This T cell receptor beta chain is drawn from a study of CD8+CD57+ T cells in acquired aplastic anemia. Points from the study as a whole: CD8+ Simpson's diversity showed no significant patient-control difference.

Patients picked for sequencing had shown CD8+CD57+ cell expansion detected by flow cytometry. CDR3 and TCR beta VDJ profiling relied on genomic DNA as the template. One entry per CDR3 protein, called by TCRdb with MiXCR from the reads. The sample lists under 500,000 distinct CDR3 sequences; about a third were seen once. In germline, CDR1 is MNHEY, CDR2 SVGAGI. Deletions cut 0 bases from V and 4 bases from J, with 4 bases between. The CDR3 covers 13 residues. This clonotype was detected only a few times. The target antigen is unknown. The chain employs TRBV6-5 and TRBJ2-1; D not resolved. This receptor was obtained from a human donor with aplastic anemia. The sample comprised sorted CD4+, CD8+, or CD8+CD57+ T cells (not recorded which) from PBMCs. CDR3 DNA: TGTGCCAGCAGTTACTCCTCGTACAATGAGCAGTTCTTC. Its protein product is CASSYSSYNEQFF.